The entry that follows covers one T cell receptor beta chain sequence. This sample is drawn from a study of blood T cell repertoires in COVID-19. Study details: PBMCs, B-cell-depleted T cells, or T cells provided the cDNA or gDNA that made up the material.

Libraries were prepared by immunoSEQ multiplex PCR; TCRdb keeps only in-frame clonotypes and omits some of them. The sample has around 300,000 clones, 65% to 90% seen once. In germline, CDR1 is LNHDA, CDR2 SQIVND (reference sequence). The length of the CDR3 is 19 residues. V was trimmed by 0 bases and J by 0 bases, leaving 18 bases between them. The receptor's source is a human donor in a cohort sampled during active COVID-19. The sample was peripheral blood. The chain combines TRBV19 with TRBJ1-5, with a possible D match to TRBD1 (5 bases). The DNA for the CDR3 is TGTGCCAGTAGTATAGATCGCCCAGGGTCAACATATAGCAATCAGCCCCAGCATTTT. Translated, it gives CASSIDRPGSTYSNQPQHF.